This TCR beta chain emerged from a study of cytomegalovirus exposure and HLA in healthy donors. With 60 Vbeta and 13 Jbeta primers, the PCR was carried out. Sequenced by immunoSEQ multiplex PCR; TCRdb stores in-frame clones only, minus some. The data show 110,000 to 150,000 clones, with about two thirds seen just once and roughly 2% held by the top ten. On this clone: Its antigen is not identified.

Findings and limits, study-wide: In a later analysis, V- and J-gene trimming of beta chains associated with a DCLRE1C missense variant, replicated independently. Solely CMV serostatus was available to characterize immune exposure.

The germline CDR1 and CDR2 sequences are SEHNR and FQNEAQ (reference sequence). The J segment lost 6 bases and the V segment lost 5 bases, leaving 4 bases of the junction unmatched. CDR3 size: 13 residues. This sequence originates from a woman aged 55-70 years in good health and CMV-seropositive. V and J are TRBV7-9 and TRBJ1-1; 9 bases line up with TRBD1. The sample taken for sequencing was PBMCs. The DNA for the CDR3 is TGTGCCAGCAGCCAGGACAGGGGTGCTGAAGCTTTCTTT. Amino acid sequence: CASSQDRGAEAFF.